The 24 T cell receptor beta chains below come from one sample, sequenced in a study of blood T cell repertoires in COVID-19. The data were produced by immunoSEQ multiplex PCR, yet TCRdb's version contains in-frame clones alone and is incomplete. This table holds about 74,000 clones, about 72% found once. Source material: peripheral blood. The receptors originated from a man aged 65 to 79 with active or convalescent COVID-19.

The chain joins TRBV6-1 to TRBJ1-6; TRBD1 aligns across 9 bases. The germline V gene has CDR1 MNHNS and CDR2 SASEGT. The CDR3 spans 15 residues. The V and J ends lost 1 base and 9 bases, in that order; junction bases with no gene match: 4. CDR3 in amino acids: CASSEGQGVGSPLHF. The CDR3 DNA sequence: TGTGCCAGCAGTGAAGGACAGGGGGTGGGTTCACCCCTCCACTTT.

The rearrangement uses TRBV6-1 and TRBJ2-3, with a possible D match to TRBD1 (5 bases). The CDR3 runs 13 residues. The V gene's germline CDR1 is MNHNS and CDR2 SASEGT. Between the trimmed V and J ends, which lost 1 base and 8 bases, there was a span of 10 bases. The CDR3 nucleotides read TGTGCCAGCAGTGAAGACAGGTCTGGTACGCAGTATTTT. This sequence encodes CASSEDRSGTQYF.

This chain joins TRBV2 and TRBJ2-7; 8 bases map to TRBD1. CDR1 and CDR2 from the germline V gene are SNHLY and FYNNEI. V was pared by 8 bases and J by 0 bases, with 3 bases of the junction left unmatched. The CDR3 is 13 residues long. The CDR3 is CASRDRSSYEQYF. The CDR3 bases are TGTGCCAGCCGGGACAGGAGCTCCTACGAGCAGTACTTC.

The chain joins TRBV11-2 to TRBJ2-1; 10 bases fit TRBD1. Trimming removed 5 bases from V and 6 bases from J; junction bases left unmatched: 7. The germline CDR1 and CDR2 sequences are SGHAT and FQNNGV. This CDR3 comprises 15 residues. The CDR3 DNA reads TGTGCCAGCAGCCTCGGACAGGGGGATGTCAATGAGCAGTTCTTC. This encodes CASSLGQGDVNEQFF.

The genes are TRBV3-1 (or the pseudogene TRBV3-2) and TRBJ1-4; TRBD1 aligns across 9 bases. Germline assignment: CDR1 LGHDT and CDR2 YNNKEL (reference sequence). The CDR3 loop spans 18 amino acids. The V and J ends lost 3 bases and 5 bases, in that order; junction bases with no gene match: 13. The CDR3 DNA follows: TGTGCCAGCAGCCAGACCTTGGTTAGGGGACAGGGAAATGAAAAACTGTTTTTT. Its translation: CASSQTLVRGQGNEKLFF.

The CDR3, as DNA: TGTGCCAGCAGCTTAGGGGCAGGGGGAGAGACCCAGTACTTC. Translated, it gives CASSLGAGGETQYF. The V call is TRBV7-9, the J call TRBJ2-5; 7 bases are shared with TRBD1. The junction had 3 bases not matched to a gene; V was cut back by 1 base and J by 4 bases. The CDR3 runs 14 residues. Per the germline V gene, CDR1 is SEHNR and CDR2 is FQNEAQ (reference sequence).

The rearrangement joins TRBV2 to TRBJ2-7; 10 bases match TRBD2. There are 13 residues in the CDR3. The junction had 1 base not matched to a gene; V was cut back by 6 bases and J by 2 bases. The germline V gene has CDR1 SNHLY and CDR2 FYNNEI. The chain's CDR3 is CASRLAGPYEQYF. The CDR3 DNA sequence: TGTGCCAGCAGACTAGCGGGGCCCTACGAGCAGTACTTC.

J is TRBJ2-7 and V is TRBV3-1 (or the pseudogene TRBV3-2); the match to TRBD1 covers 7 bases. This CDR3 is 13 amino acids long. Per the germline V gene, CDR1 is LGHDT and CDR2 is YNNKEL (reference sequence). V lost 8 bases, J lost 7 bases, and 11 bases stayed unmatched. CDR3 DNA sequence: TGTGCCAGCCAAATGGACAGGCTGGGGGAGCAGTACTTC. Translating gives CASQMDRLGEQYF.

The V gene is TRBV6-5, the J gene TRBJ2-7; D may be TRBD2 (5 bases). CDR1 MNHEY and CDR2 SVGAGI come from the germline V gene. Trimming took 6 bases from V and 7 from J, leaving 10 bases between them. The CDR3 runs to 11 residues. Here the CDR3 reads CASSRGQEQYF. CDR3 DNA: TGTGCCAGCAGCCGGGGTCAAGAGCAGTACTTC.

V is TRBV9 and J is TRBJ2-3, with D perhaps TRBD1 (5 bases). V was shortened by 1 base and J by 4 bases, with 7 bases between the two germline ends. This CDR3 spans 13 amino acids. The germline V gene has CDR1 SGDLS and CDR2 YYNGEE. The CDR3 sequence is CASSVQGADTQYF. Written as DNA, the CDR3 is TGTGCCAGCAGCGTACAAGGGGCAGATACGCAGTATTTT.

This clone was seen only once. The chain couples TRBV28 to TRBJ2-7, with D perhaps TRBD1 (5 bases). Germline CDR1 and CDR2: MDHEN and SYDVKM. The CDR3 contains 13 residues. Trimming shortened V by 3 bases and J by 6 bases, and 12 bases separated the two germline ends. The CDR3 DNA reads TGTGCCAGCAGTTTTACAGGTTTCAGCGAGCAGTACTTC. It codes for CASSFTGFSEQYF.

This chain joins TRBV11-2 and TRBJ2-2; 9 bases map to TRBD1. V was pared by 4 bases and J by 5 bases, with 8 bases of the junction left unmatched. CDR3 size: 16 residues. Germline assignment: CDR1 SGHAT and CDR2 FQNNGV. CDR3 sequence: CASSWLTGGVTGELFF. In DNA, the CDR3 is TGTGCCAGCAGCTGGCTGACAGGGGGAGTTACCGGGGAGCTGTTTTTT.

The rearrangement uses TRBV6-1 and TRBJ2-3, with 10 bases fitting TRBD2. Germline V gene lookup returns CDR1 MNHNS and CDR2 SASEGT. J lost 3 bases, V lost 4 bases, and 7 bases had no gene match. This CDR3 has 16 amino acids. CDR3 protein: CASSGKRGGQTDTQYF. In DNA, the CDR3 is TGTGCCAGCAGTGGAAAGCGGGGGGGCCAAACAGATACGCAGTATTTT.

V usage is TRBV18 and J usage is TRBJ1-1; D gene uncertain. CDR3 size: 15 residues. V was pared by 3 bases and J by 5 bases, with 16 bases between. Germline assignment: CDR1 KGHSH and CDR2 LQKENI. The CDR3, as DNA: TGTGCCAGCTCACCGGGAGGGATGTCGGGAACTGAAGCTTTCTTT. It translates to CASSPGGMSGTEAFF.

The chain has TRBV11-2 and TRBJ2-4; 7 positions match TRBD1. The V and J ends lost 2 bases and 3 bases, in that order; junction bases with no gene match: 4. This CDR3 is 15 amino acids long. Looked up from germline, CDR1 is SGHAT and CDR2 is FQNNGV. The CDR3 region has the DNA TGTGCCAGCAGCTTAACAGGGGCGGGCAAAAACATTCAGTACTTC. This encodes CASSLTGAGKNIQYF. Looking up the rest from reference TRBV11-2 and TRBJ2-4 gives the full variable domain: EAGVAQSPRYKIIEKRQSVAFWCNPISGHATLYWYQQILGQGPKLLIQFQNNGVVDDSQLPKDRFSAERLKGVDSTLKIQPAKLEDSAVYLCASSLTGAGKNIQYFGAGTRLSVL.

The chain uses TRBV11-2 and TRBJ2-1; 7 bases map to TRBD2. There are 13 residues in the CDR3. CDR1 is SGHAT and CDR2 is FQNNGV in the germline V gene. Trimming removed 5 bases from V and 5 bases from J; junction bases left unmatched: 3. CDR3 sequence reads: CASSILADNEQFF. Written as DNA, the CDR3 is TGTGCCAGCAGCATCCTAGCGGACAATGAGCAGTTCTTC.

This sequence joins TRBV27 and TRBJ2-7; TRBD2 is a possible D gene (6 bases). V lost 4 bases to trimming and J lost 8 bases, with 21 bases between them. The CDR3 runs to 15 residues. Germline CDR1 and CDR2: MNHEY and SMNVEV (reference sequence). The CDR3 DNA follows: TGTGCCAGCAGTTCCGCGGGGACTGCGGACGTACAGCAGTACTTC. Amino acids: CASSSAGTADVQQYF.

CDR3 coding DNA: TGTGCCAGCAACAGGGTAAGCTCCTACGAGCAGTACTTC. Its protein product is CASNRVSSYEQYF. This sequence joins TRBV5-6 and TRBJ2-7; the D gene is possibly TRBD1 (6 bases). V lost 6 bases and J lost 0, with 10 bases in between. This CDR3 contains 13 residues. Germline loops: CDR1 SGHDT, CDR2 YYEEEE.

This chain joins TRBV11-2 and TRBJ1-4; D is uncertain. With 2 bases removed from V and 8 bases from J, the gap between germline ends came to 12 bases. CDR3 size: 14 residues. Germline lookup yields CDR1 SGHAT and CDR2 FQNNGV. The CDR3 spells CASSLRPGEEKLFF. The CDR3 bases are TGTGCCAGCAGCTTAAGGCCCGGGGAGGAAAAACTGTTTTTT.

This clone was counted only a few times. The gene calls are TRBV10-1 and TRBJ1-3; TRBD1 matches at 8 bases. J gave up 2 bases and V 6 bases, and 9 bases lay outside the gene matches. CDR1 and CDR2 (germline): WNHNN, SYGVQD (reference sequence). The CDR3 covers 16 residues. The CDR3 sequence: CASSPPTGVTGNTIYF. For the CDR3, the DNA is TGCGCCAGCAGCCCGCCGACAGGGGTAACTGGAAACACCATATATTTT.

V usage is TRBV2 and J usage is TRBJ1-1; D possibly corresponds to TRBD1 (6 bases). Germline-derived CDR1 and CDR2 are SNHLY and FYNNEI. The CDR3 consists of 13 residues. Trimming removed 6 bases at V and 5 bases at J, with 13 bases between. CDR3 protein: CASRKGGKTEAFF. CDR3 nucleotide sequence: TGTGCCAGCAGGAAGGGGGGGAAGACTGAAGCTTTCTTT.

This sequence joins TRBV7-9 and TRBJ1-1; no clear D. V dropped 3 bases and J dropped 1 base, with 6 bases sitting between them. The CDR3 contains 13 residues. Germline V gene sequence: CDR1 SEHNR, CDR2 FQNEAQ (reference sequence). DNA for the CDR3: TGTGCCAGCAGCTTTGGGCCGAACACTGAAGCTTTCTTT. Its protein product is CASSFGPNTEAFF.

The genes are TRBV9 and TRBJ2-1, with D possibly being TRBD2 (6 bases). CDR1 and CDR2 from the germline V gene are SGDLS and YYNGEE. There are 11 residues in the CDR3. V was cut by 5 bases and J by 16 bases, with 16 bases left in between. This chain's CDR3 is CASSGGAESFF. Here the CDR3 DNA reads TGTGCCAGCAGTGGAGGGGCGGAATCCTTCTTC. Combining the CDR3 with reference TRBV9 and TRBJ2-1 gives the whole variable domain DSGVTQTPKHLITATGQRVTLRCSPRSGDLSVYWYQQSLDQGLQFLIQYYNGEERAKGNILERFSAQQFPDLHSELNLSSLELGDSALYFCASSGGAESFFGPGTRLTVL.

The chain combines TRBV5-6 with TRBJ1-6; 8 bases line up with TRBD1. Per the germline V gene, CDR1 is SGHDT and CDR2 is YYEEEE. The length of the CDR3 is 15 residues. Unmatched junction bases numbered 10, after V lost 7 bases and J lost 7 bases. CDR3 in amino acids: CASLRQGLRNSPLHF. DNA of the CDR3: TGTGCCAGCTTAAGACAGGGGTTGAGGAATTCACCCCTCCACTTT.